The clone carrying this TCR beta chain appeared a few times. Other DNA sequences in the same sample also yield this CDR3. The CDR3 sequence is 13 residues long. Trimming removed 2 bases from V and 1 base from J, with 6 bases in between. Germline CDR1 and CDR2: GTSNPN and SVGIG (reference sequence). Into CD45RA+ naive and CD45RA-negative memory subsets, the CD4+ cells were split. This record belongs to a study of shared clonotypes between healthy human individuals. The protocol was immunoSEQ multiplex PCR, while the TCRdb copy is restricted to in-frame clones and leaves out a portion. The profile shows approximately 2.3 million clones, about 92% of them singletons.

V and J are TRBV30 and TRBJ1-5, with D maybe TRBD1 (5 bases). The clonotype was recovered from a man between 18 and 35 years old in good health. Some clones in this sample may be carry-over from other donors' samples. Sample: naive CD4+ T cells from PBMCs. As to subset: CD45RA+ positively selected. This CDR3 reads CAWSQGSNQPQHF. The CDR3, as DNA: TGTGCCTGGAGTCAGGGCAGCAATCAGCCCCAGCATTTT.